The TCR beta chain described here comes from a study of shared T cell receptors in the human thymus. The CDR3 length is 15 residues. V was clipped by 7 bases and J by 2 bases, with 18 bases between them. Sequencing was performed with immunoSEQ multiplex PCR; in TCRdb, only in-frame clones are kept and a portion is missing. The sample records roughly 500,000 clones, approximately 78% being singletons. In its sample, this clone was seen once. This sample also belongs to another study, concerning human thymus T cells. According to that study: Healthy Finnish infants having corrective surgery for congenital heart defects served as donors. Obtained as resections during corrective heart surgery, the thymus tissue was then studied. Within thymic and blood repertoires, V and J gene usage appeared to be biased. Thymic repertoires of unrelated individuals were reported in related research to overlap highly.

The specimen sequenced was thymocytes. This chain connects TRBV23-1 to TRBJ2-7, with a weak D call TRBD1 (5 bases). TRBV23-1 is an open reading frame whose function is uncertain. This clonotype originated in a boy under two years old with a congenital heart defect. In DNA form, the CDR3 reads TGCGCCAGCAACCGAACCCAGGGCGTCCCCTACGAGCAGTACTTC. Its translation is CASNRTQGVPYEQYF.